Sequencing of this TCR beta chain was carried out in a study of shared clonotypes between healthy human individuals. CD45RO negativity and positive selection for CCR7 defined naive CD8 cells, a population that excluded terminally differentiated effector memory CD45RA+ cells. Study findings and constraints: As a rule, naive subsets had a larger estimated richness than memory subsets.

Worth noting for this clone: Its specificity is unknown.

V was clipped by 0 bases and J by 2 bases, with 18 bases between them. Germline loops: CDR1 SGHRS, CDR2 YFSETQ. The CDR3 is 19 residues long. Data came from immunoSEQ multiplex PCR; TCRdb stores just in-frame clones and leaves some out. The table includes about 1.9 million clones, roughly 93% detected once. The sequenced sample consisted of naive CD8+ T cells from PBMCs. The chain employs TRBV5-1 and TRBJ2-6; D not resolved. This sequence was found in a man aged 18-30 years in good health. Some clones in this sample may be carry-over from other donors' samples. The CDR3 region is CASSLAVRAAFAGANVLTF. The CDR3 DNA is TGCGCCAGCAGCTTGGCCGTAAGGGCAGCCTTCGCTGGGGCCAACGTCCTGACTTTC.